This T cell receptor beta chain was profiled in a study of blood T cell repertoires in COVID-19. Study-wide background: T cells, B-cell-depleted T cells, or PBMCs supplied cDNA or gDNA.

Using immunoSEQ multiplex PCR, the repertoire was profiled, and TCRdb retains in-frame clones only, with some absent. The table records around 380,000 clones, 81% of them present only once. Material for sequencing was peripheral blood. The sequence came from a human donor with acute or convalescent COVID-19. The donor label of this sample is uncertain.

The CDR3 protein is CATFPGRPRGTEAFF. DNA of the CDR3: TGTGCCACCTTTCCTGGGAGACCCCGGGGCACTGAAGCTTTCTTT. The V gene is TRBV28, the J gene TRBJ1-1; D ambiguous. V was pared by 10 bases and J by 4 bases, with 22 bases between. The germline CDR1 and CDR2 sequences are MDHEN and SYDVKM. The CDR3 consists of 15 residues.